This record looks at one TCR beta chain sequence and its context. Its specificity is not known. One entry per CDR3 protein results from TCRdb running MiXCR on the RT-PCR reads. The sample consists of approximately 490,000 distinct CDR3 sequences, roughly 7.6% of them appearing once. The source of the sample is a study of response to subunit inactivated influenza vaccine. The CDR3 is 14 residues long. Looked up from germline, CDR1 is SEHNR and CDR2 is FQNEAQ (reference sequence). V was clipped by 6 bases and J by 4 bases, with 16 bases between them. Study-level points and caveats: Each seasonal influenza vaccination recruits few new T cells, the authors suggested.

The gene calls are TRBV7-9 and TRBJ2-7; possible D gene TRBD2, 6 bases. The TCR comes from a man aged 50-75 years who received an inactivated influenza vaccine. Specimen: PBMCs from blood, collected roughly 24 months after vaccination. The CDR3 region is CASRGGTLRYEQYF. The CDR3 DNA follows: TGTGCCAGCAGAGGAGGGACTCTCCGGTACGAGCAGTACTTC.